The 14 T cell receptor beta chains listed next were all sequenced from one sample in a study of early T cells in non-severe SARS-CoV-2 infection. A single record per CDR3 protein comes from TCRdb applying MiXCR to the 5' RACE reads. Among around 52,000 distinct CDR3 sequences listed, 6% to 7% were seen once. The specimen sequenced was whole blood. These receptors came from an adult who was a healthcare worker with PCR-confirmed SARS-CoV-2 infection or an uninfected control (not recorded which).

The V gene is TRBV6-6, the J gene TRBJ2-1; 9 nucleotides line up with TRBD2. CDR1 is MNHNY and CDR2 is SVGAGI in the germline V gene (reference sequence). With V trimmed by 4 bases and J by 4 bases, 5 bases remained unmatched. The CDR3 spans 15 residues. CDR3 bases: TGTGCCAGCAGTTTCAAGCGGGGGGCGTACAATGAGCAGTTCTTC. It translates to CASSFKRGAYNEQFF.

The J gene is TRBJ2-3, the V gene TRBV6-2 or TRBV6-3, with D perhaps matching TRBD2 (6 bases). The CDR3 length is 14 residues. From germline, CDR1 is MNHEY and CDR2 SVGEGT. V was shortened by 6 bases and J by 5 bases, with 15 bases between the two germline ends. The CDR3 nucleotides read TGTGCCAGCAGCCAACCCGGGACTCAAGATACGCAGTATTTT. Protein: CASSQPGTQDTQYF.

This clonotype was picked up a small number of times. J is TRBJ2-5 and V is TRBV20-1; TRBD2 agrees at 13 bases. Germline V gives CDR1 DFQATT, CDR2 SNEGSKA (reference sequence). This CDR3 is built from 21 residues. J lost 5 bases, V lost 3 bases, and 24 bases had no gene match. The CDR3 is CSARSSLPYTSGGAGLETQYF. Here the CDR3 DNA reads TGCAGTGCTAGGAGTAGCCTCCCTTATACTAGCGGGGGGGCAGGTCTGGAGACCCAGTACTTC.

Only a few counts were recorded for this clonotype. The J gene is TRBJ1-1, the V gene TRBV29-1; D not certain. Germline V gene sequence: CDR1 SQVTM, CDR2 ANQGSEA. This CDR3 comprises 13 residues. V was shortened by 3 bases and J by 1 base, with 9 bases between the two germline ends. The CDR3 loop is CSVDVGKNTEAFF. DNA of the CDR3: TGCAGCGTTGACGTAGGGAAGAACACTGAAGCTTTCTTT.

At least ten counts were recorded for this clonotype. V is TRBV4-3 and J is TRBJ2-1; D possibly uses TRBD1 or TRBD2 (5 bases each). With 1 base removed from V and 6 bases from J, the gap between germline ends came to 13 bases. CDR1 and CDR2 (germline): LGHNA, YSLEER. This CDR3 spans 15 amino acids. The CDR3 coding sequence is TGCGCCAGCAGCCAAGTTAGCGCCGGGGCCAATGAGCAGTTCTTC. Encoded protein: CASSQVSAGANEQFF.

This clonotype has only a few counts. The chain recombines TRBV9 with TRBJ1-2; no firm D call. The CDR3 spans 12 residues. Germline lookup yields CDR1 SGDLS and CDR2 YYNGEE. V was shortened by 4 bases and J by 7 bases, with 11 bases between the two germline ends. This chain's CDR3 is CASSPEGVGYTF. The CDR3 coding sequence is TGTGCCAGCAGCCCAGAGGGCGTTGGCTACACCTTC.

This clonotype was picked up a small number of times. The chain recombines TRBV6-5 with TRBJ1-1, with D possibly matching TRBD1 (6 bases). V was trimmed by 5 bases and J by 4 bases, leaving 14 bases between them. CDR3 size: 14 residues. From germline, CDR1 is MNHEY and CDR2 SVGAGI. CDR3 residues: CASSKSGVATEAFF. CDR3 sequence (DNA): TGTGCCAGCAGTAAGTCAGGGGTAGCCACTGAAGCTTTCTTT.

This chain uses TRBV6-5 with TRBJ2-7, with TRBD1 identical over 12 bases. The CDR3 is 17 residues long. The V segment lost 6 bases and the J segment 5 bases; nucleotides outside the gene matches: 14. Per the germline V gene, CDR1 is MNHEY and CDR2 is SVGAGI. This CDR3 reads CASRSTGTGGRKNEQYF. The CDR3 nucleotides read TGTGCCAGCAGATCCACCGGGACAGGGGGCAGGAAAAACGAGCAGTACTTC.

This clonotype was counted only a few times. This chain uses TRBV20-1 with TRBJ1-4, with D maybe TRBD1 (5 bases). V was clipped by 6 bases and J by 6 bases, with 17 bases between them. Germline V lookup: CDR1 DFQATT, CDR2 SNEGSKA (reference sequence). This CDR3 has 14 residues. The CDR3 sequence: CSAYLGDRDEKLFF. The CDR3, as DNA: TGCAGTGCCTATCTAGGGGATCGAGATGAAAAACTGTTTTTT.

Only a few counts were recorded for this clonotype. The gene calls are TRBV5-4 and TRBJ1-1; D unclear. CDR1 is SGHNT, CDR2 YYREEE, per germline (reference sequence). The length of the CDR3 is 14 residues. V dropped 0 bases and J dropped 6 bases, with 12 bases sitting between them. CDR3 sequence: CASSLAGNRAEAFF. Written as DNA, the CDR3 is TGTGCCAGCAGCTTGGCCGGGAATCGTGCTGAAGCTTTCTTT.

The chain recombines TRBV6-6 with TRBJ1-3; a possible D gene is TRBD1 (6 bases). Germline V gives CDR1 MNHNY, CDR2 SVGAGI (reference sequence). V was clipped by 6 bases and J by 0 bases, with 27 bases between them. The CDR3 covers 20 residues. In DNA form, the CDR3 reads TGTGCCAGCAGCTTGCGGGGGCCGACCGGGACACGTTCCTCTGGAAACACCATATATTTT. It is translated as CASSLRGPTGTRSSGNTIYF.

This clonotype came up a few times. This chain uses TRBV3-1 with TRBJ1-2; D unresolved. The CDR3 has 11 residues. CDR1 and CDR2 (germline): LGHDT, YNNKEL (reference sequence). V was clipped by 1 base and J by 7 bases, with 4 bases between them. The CDR3 nucleotides read TGTGCCAGCAGCCAAGGACTTGGCTACACCTTC. It codes for CASSQGLGYTF.

This clonotype has just a few counts. J is TRBJ2-1 and V is TRBV2; 10 bases agree with TRBD2. Germline assignment: CDR1 SNHLY and CDR2 FYNNEI. V was pared by 10 bases and J by 4 bases, with 1 base of the junction left unmatched. This CDR3 has 12 residues. The CDR3 DNA sequence: TGTGCCACTAGCGGGGGTTACAATGAGCAGTTCTTC. Translation: CATSGGYNEQFF.

This clonotype was detected many times. The chain has TRBV6-2 or TRBV6-3 and TRBJ2-7; weak D call: TRBD1 (6 bases). CDR3 length: 12 amino acids. Germline lookup yields CDR1 MNHEY and CDR2 SVGEGT. V lost 7 bases, J lost 5 bases, and 12 bases lay in between. The CDR3 reads CASKPGAHEQYF. CDR3 nucleotides: TGTGCCAGCAAGCCAGGGGCACACGAGCAGTACTTC.